This entry describes one T cell receptor beta chain. The data were obtained in a study of blood T cell repertoires in COVID-19. Study overall: Material from acute and convalescent COVID-19 was sourced from the United States, Italy and Spain.

Methods used by the authors: Reference gene primer amplification gave nucleated cell count estimates. The protocol was immunoSEQ multiplex PCR, while the TCRdb copy is restricted to in-frame clones and leaves out a portion. V and J calls and clone size are as listed in that table; D and trimming were resolved from the DNA. Of more than 85,000 clones in the sample, about three quarters are singletons; the top ten hold under 20%. The CDR3 extends over 15 amino acids. The V end lost 5 bases, the J end lost 6 bases, and 16 bases lay between the germline ends. Germline CDR1 is SGHTA and CDR2 is FQGNSA. The origin of this receptor is a woman over 75 with active or convalescent COVID-19. The sequenced sample was peripheral blood. J is TRBJ2-2 and V is TRBV7-2; no clear D. The CDR3 loop is CASSPASQSSGELFF. The CDR3 nucleotides are TGTGCCAGCAGCCCCGCCTCTCAGTCGTCCGGGGAGCTGTTTTTT.